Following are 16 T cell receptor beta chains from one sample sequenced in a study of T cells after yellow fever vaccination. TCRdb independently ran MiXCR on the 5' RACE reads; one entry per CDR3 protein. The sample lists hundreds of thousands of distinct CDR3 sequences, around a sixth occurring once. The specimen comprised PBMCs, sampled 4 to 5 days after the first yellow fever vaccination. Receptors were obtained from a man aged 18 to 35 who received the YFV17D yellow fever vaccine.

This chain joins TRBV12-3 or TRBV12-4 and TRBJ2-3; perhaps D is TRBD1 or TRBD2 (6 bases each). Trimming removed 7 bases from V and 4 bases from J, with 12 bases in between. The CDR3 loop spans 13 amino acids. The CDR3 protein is CASNEGDSDTQYF. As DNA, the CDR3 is TGTGCCAGCAATGAGGGGGACTCAGATACGCAGTATTTT.

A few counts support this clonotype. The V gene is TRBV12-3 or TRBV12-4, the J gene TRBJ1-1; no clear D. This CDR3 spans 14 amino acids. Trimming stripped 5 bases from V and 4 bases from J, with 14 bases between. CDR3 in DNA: TGTGCCAGCAGTGGCCGGTGGGGTGCCACTGAAGCTTTCTTT. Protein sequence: CASSGRWGATEAFF.

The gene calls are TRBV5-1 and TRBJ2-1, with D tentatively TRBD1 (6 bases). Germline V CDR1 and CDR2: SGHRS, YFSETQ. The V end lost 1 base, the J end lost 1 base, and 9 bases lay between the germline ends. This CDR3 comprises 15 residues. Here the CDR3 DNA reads TGCGCCAGCAGCTTGAACAGGGTGTCCTACAATGAGCAGTTCTTC. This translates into CASSLNRVSYNEQFF.

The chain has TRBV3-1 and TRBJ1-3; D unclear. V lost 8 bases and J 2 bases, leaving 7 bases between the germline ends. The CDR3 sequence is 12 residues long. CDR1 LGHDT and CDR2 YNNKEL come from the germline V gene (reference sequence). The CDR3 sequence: CASGVAGNTIYF. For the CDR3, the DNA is TGTGCCAGCGGAGTGGCTGGAAACACCATATATTTT.

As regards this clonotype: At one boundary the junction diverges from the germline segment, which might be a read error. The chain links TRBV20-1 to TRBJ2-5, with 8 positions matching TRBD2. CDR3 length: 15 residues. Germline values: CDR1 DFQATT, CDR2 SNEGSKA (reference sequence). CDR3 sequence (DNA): TGCAGTGCTAGAGACCCCCGGGGGGGGCAAGAGGCCCAGTACTTC. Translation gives CSARDPRGGQEAQYF.

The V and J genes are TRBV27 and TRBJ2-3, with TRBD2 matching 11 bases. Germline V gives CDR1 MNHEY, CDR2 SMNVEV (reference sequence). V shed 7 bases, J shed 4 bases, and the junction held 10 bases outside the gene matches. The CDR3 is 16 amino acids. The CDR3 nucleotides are TGTGCCAGCAACCCACTAGCGGGGGTCCCGCCAGATACGCAGTATTTT. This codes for CASNPLAGVPPDTQYF.

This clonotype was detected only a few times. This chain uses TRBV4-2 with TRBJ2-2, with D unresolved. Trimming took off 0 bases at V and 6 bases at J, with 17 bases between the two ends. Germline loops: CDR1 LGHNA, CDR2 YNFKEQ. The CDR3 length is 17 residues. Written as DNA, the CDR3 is TGTGCCAGCAGCCAAGAGGGCCGGGCCGTGGCGTCCGGGGAGCTGTTTTTT. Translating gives CASSQEGRAVASGELFF.

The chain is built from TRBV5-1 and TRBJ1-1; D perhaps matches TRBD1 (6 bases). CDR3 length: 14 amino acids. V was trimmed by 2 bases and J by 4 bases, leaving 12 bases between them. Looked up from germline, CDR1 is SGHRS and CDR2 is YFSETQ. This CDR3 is CASSFRGRGTEAFF. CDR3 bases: TGCGCCAGCAGCTTCCGGGGGCGGGGCACTGAAGCTTTCTTT.

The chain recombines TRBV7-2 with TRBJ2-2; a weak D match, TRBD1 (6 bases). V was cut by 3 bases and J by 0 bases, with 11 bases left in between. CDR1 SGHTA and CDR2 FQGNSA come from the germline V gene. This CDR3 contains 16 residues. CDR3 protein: CASSLFGTTNTGELFF. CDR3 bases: TGTGCCAGCAGCTTGTTTGGGACAACGAACACCGGGGAGCTGTTTTTT.

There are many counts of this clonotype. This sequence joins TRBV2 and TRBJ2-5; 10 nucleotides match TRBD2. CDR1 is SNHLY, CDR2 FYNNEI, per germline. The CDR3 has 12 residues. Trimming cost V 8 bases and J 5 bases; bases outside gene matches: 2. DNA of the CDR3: TGTGCCAGCTCGACTAGCGGGGAGACCCAGTACTTC. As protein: CASSTSGETQYF.

CDR3 sequence reads: CASSYNRDVSSYEQYV. The DNA of the CDR3 is TGTGCCAGCAGTTACAACCGGGACGTGAGCTCCTACGAGCAGTACGTC. J is TRBJ2-7 and V is TRBV6-2 or TRBV6-3, with D perhaps TRBD1 or TRBD2 (5 bases each). The CDR3 sequence is 16 residues long. Germline CDR1 is MNHEY and CDR2 is SVGEGT. The V end was cut by 2 bases, the J end by 0 bases, with 14 bases between.

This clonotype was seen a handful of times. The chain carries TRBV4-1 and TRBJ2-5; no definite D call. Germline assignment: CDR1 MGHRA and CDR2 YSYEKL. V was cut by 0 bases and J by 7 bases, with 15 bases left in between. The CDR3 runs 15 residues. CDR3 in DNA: TGCGCCAGCAGCCAAGACGGAAGACCGCTTAGGACCCAGTACTTC. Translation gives CASSQDGRPLRTQYF.

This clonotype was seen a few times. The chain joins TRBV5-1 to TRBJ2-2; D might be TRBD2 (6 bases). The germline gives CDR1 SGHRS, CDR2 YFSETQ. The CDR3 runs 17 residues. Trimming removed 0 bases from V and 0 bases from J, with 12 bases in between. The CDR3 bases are TGCGCCAGCAGCTTGGTATTGCGGGGTGCGAACACCGGGGAGCTGTTTTTT. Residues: CASSLVLRGANTGELFF. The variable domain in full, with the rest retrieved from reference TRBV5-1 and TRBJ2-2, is KAGVTQTPRYLIKTRGQQVTLSCSPISGHRSVSWYQQTPGQGLQFLFEYFSETQRNKGNFPGRFSGRQFSNSRSEMNVSTLELGDSALYLCASSLVLRGANTGELFFGEGSRLTVL.

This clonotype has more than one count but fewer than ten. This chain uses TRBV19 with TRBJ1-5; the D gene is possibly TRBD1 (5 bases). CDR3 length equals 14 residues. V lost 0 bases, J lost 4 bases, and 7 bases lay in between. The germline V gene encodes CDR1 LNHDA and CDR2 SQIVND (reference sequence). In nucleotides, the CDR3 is TGTGCCAGTAGTATAGAATGGGGGAATCAGCCCCAGCATTTT. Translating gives CASSIEWGNQPQHF.

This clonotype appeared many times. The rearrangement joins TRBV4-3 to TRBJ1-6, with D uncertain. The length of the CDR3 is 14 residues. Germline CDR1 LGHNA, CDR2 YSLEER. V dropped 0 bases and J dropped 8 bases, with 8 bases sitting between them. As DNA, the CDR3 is TGCGCCAGCAGCCAAGAAGCTAAGGATTCACCCCTCCACTTT. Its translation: CASSQEAKDSPLHF.

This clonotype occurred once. The CDR3 here is CASSADRGLATQYF. In DNA form, the CDR3 reads TGTGCCAGCAGCGCCGACAGGGGCCTAGCGACGCAGTATTTT. The V call is TRBV9, the J call TRBJ2-3; 8 bases fit TRBD1. Germline CDR1 reads SGDLS; CDR2 reads YYNGEE. V trimming: 3 bases; J trimming: 9 bases; junction bases outside the gene matches: 9. This CDR3 has 14 residues.